This paragraph covers one TCR beta chain sequence. TCRdb used MiXCR to reprocess the RT-PCR reads, holding one entry per CDR3 protein. This table holds 200,000 to 250,000 distinct CDR3 sequences, less than 50% found once. The sample originates from a study of patients and donors after allogeneic stem cell transplantation. This CDR3 has 15 residues. Trimming took 4 bases from V and 2 from J; bases not matched to a gene: 5. Germline V lookup: CDR1 MDHEN, CDR2 SYDVKM. This sequence joins TRBV28 and TRBJ2-5, with 9 positions matching TRBD2. The sequencing input was blood, either unsorted or a sorted T cell fraction (not recorded which). The receptor was derived from a human donor who was either an allogeneic HSCT recipient or a stem cell or donor lymphocyte infusion donor (not recorded which). It is not recorded whose cells these are; they may come from a transplant donor. The CDR3 sequence is CASSSGTSPQETQYF. In nucleotides, the CDR3 is TGTGCCAGCAGTTCCGGGACTAGCCCGCAAGAGACCCAGTACTTC.